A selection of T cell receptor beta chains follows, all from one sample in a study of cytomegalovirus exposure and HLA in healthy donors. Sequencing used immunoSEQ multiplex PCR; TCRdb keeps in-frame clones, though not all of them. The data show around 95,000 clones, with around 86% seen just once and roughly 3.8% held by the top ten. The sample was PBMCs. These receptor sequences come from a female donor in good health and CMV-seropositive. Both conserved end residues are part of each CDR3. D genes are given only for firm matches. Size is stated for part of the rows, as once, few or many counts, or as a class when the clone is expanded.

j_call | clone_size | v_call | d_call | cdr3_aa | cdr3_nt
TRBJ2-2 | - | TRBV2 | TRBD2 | CASSELAGESGELFF | TGTGCCAGCAGTGAACTAGCGGGAGAGTCCGGGGAGCTGTTTTTT
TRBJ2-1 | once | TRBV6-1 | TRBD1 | CASATGGAWHEQFF | TGTGCCAGCGCAACAGGGGGCGCGTGGCATGAGCAGTTCTTC
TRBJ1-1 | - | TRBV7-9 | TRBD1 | CASRGTDMNTEAFF | TGTGCCAGCAGGGGGACAGACATGAACACTGAAGCTTTCTTT
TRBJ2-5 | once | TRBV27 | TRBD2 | CASSLNSGLAGGWSVETQYF | TGTGCCAGCAGTCTCAATTCGGGACTAGCGGGAGGGTGGTCAGTAGAGACCCAGTACTTC
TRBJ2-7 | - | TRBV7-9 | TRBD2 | CASSRVAGANEQYF | TGTGCCAGCAGCCGGGTCGCGGGAGCTAACGAGCAGTACTTC
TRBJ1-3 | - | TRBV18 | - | CASSPNASPLGGSGNTIYF | TGTGCCAGCTCACCAAACGCGTCTCCCTTGGGAGGCTCTGGAAACACCATATATTTT
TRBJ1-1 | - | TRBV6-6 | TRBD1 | CASGERDSGNTEAFF | TGTGCCAGCGGGGAAAGGGACAGTGGGAACACTGAAGCTTTCTTT
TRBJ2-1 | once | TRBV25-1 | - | CASSDPGTRNEQFF | TGTGCCAGCAGTGATCCCGGGACAAGGAATGAGCAGTTCTTC
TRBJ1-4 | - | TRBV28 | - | CASRKETNEKLFF | TGTGCCAGCAGAAAGGAGACTAATGAAAAACTGTTTTTT
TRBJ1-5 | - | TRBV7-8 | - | CASSFRSNQPQHF | TGTGCCAGCAGCTTCCGGAGCAATCAGCCCCAGCATTTT
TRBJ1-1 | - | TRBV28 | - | CASKTRGEYTEAFF | TGTGCCAGCAAAACCAGGGGAGAATACACTGAAGCTTTCTTT
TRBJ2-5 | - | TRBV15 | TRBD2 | CATSSRLAGDSQYF | TGTGCCACCAGCTCGCGACTAGCGGGGGACTCCCAGTACTTC
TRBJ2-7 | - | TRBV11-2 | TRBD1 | CASSLDLGTGIHEQYF | TGTGCCAGCAGCTTAGATCTTGGGACAGGCATCCACGAGCAGTACTTC
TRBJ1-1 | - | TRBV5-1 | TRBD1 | CASSLQGWNTEAFF | TGCGCCAGCAGCCTACAGGGGTGGAACACTGAAGCTTTCTTT
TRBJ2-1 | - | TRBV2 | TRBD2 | CALIVREGGQGYNEQFF | TGTGCCTTAATCGTCCGGGAGGGGGGGCAGGGCTACAATGAGCAGTTCTTC
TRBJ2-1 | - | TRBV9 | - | CASSVDPRRYNEQFF | TGTGCCAGCAGCGTAGATCCCCGGCGGTACAATGAGCAGTTCTTC
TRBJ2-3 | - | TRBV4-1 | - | CASSQDPSLDTQYF | TGCGCCAGCAGCCAAGATCCCTCCCTCGATACGCAGTATTTT
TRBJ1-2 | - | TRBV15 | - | CATSREPGPNYGYTF | TGTGCCACCAGCAGAGAGCCAGGGCCTAACTATGGCTACACCTTC
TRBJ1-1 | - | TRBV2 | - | CATQTAEAFF | TGTGCCACCCAGACTGCTGAAGCTTTCTTT
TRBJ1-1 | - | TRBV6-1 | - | CASSEVPGYTEAFF | TGTGCCAGCAGTGAAGTCCCGGGGTACACTGAAGCTTTCTTT
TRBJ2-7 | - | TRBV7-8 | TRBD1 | CASSPGTGFNEQYF | TGTGCCAGCAGCCCGGGGACAGGGTTCAACGAGCAGTACTTC